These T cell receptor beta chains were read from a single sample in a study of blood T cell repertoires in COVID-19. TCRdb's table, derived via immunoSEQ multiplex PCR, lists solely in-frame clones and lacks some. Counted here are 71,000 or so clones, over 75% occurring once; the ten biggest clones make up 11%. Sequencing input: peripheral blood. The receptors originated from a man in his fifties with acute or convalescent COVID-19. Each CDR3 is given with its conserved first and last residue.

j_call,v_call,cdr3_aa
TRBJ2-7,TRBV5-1,CASSSWTGSSYEQYF
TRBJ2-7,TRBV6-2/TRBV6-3,CASSYAQTVSYEQYF
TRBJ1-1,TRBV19,CASQLIQGAPEAFF
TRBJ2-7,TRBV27,CASSFRSSYEQYF
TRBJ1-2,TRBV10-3,CAITGGSNYGYTF
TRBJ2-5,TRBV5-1,CASSLADSVGETQYF
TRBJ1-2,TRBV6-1,CASSEAGGRGYTF
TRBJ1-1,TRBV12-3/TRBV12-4,CASTEETEAFF
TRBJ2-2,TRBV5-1,CASSFSDSNTGELFF
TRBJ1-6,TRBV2,CASSPGQGYNSPLHF
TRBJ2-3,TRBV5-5,CASSLEGPQYF
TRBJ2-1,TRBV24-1,CATSDQGQGAYNEQFF
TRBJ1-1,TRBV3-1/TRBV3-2,CASSQRQGPEAFF
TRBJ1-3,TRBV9,CASSVAGGSNTIYF
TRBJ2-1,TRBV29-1,CSSRDSNYNEQFF
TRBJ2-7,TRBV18,CASSTQRTSGFNVYEQYF
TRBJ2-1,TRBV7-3,CASSRTSVTYNEQFF
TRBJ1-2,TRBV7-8,CASSQGQGLAYGYTF
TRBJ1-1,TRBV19,CASSMSRGAKVNTEAFF
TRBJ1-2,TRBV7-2,CASSFFTPGQGGGYTF
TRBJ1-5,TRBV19,CASSPQGQGPQHF
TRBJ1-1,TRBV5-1,CASSFRTGGYTEAFF
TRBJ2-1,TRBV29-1,CSVEAAGGINEQFF
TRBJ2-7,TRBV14,CASSQGWGLSRNEQYF
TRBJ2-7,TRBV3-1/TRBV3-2,CASSQDRTGYTYEQYF
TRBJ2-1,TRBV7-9,CAWRGAGVAYNEQFF
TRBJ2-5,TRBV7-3,CASSSGTQETQYF
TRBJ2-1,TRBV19,CASSSRDRGFNEQFF
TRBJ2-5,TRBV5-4,CASSLWGGETQYF
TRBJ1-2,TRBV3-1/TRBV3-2,CASSQADRGRNGYTF
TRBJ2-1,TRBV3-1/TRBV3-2,CASSRSSSGTSYNEQFF
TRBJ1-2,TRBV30,CAWSSMTGNYGYTF
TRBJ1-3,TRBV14,CASHRVGNTIYF
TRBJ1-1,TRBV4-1,CASSQYVNTEAFF
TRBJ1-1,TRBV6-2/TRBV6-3,CASSYARGQGGTEAFF
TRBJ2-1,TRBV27,CASIKTAGRAGNEQFF
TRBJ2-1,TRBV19,CASKRESSYNEQFF
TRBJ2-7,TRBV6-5,CASSLTGREQYF
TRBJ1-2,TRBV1,CTSSQEQGGLNSYGYTF
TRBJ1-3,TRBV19,CASNRAGNTIYF
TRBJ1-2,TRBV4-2,CASSDTTGGYGYTF
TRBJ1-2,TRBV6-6,CASSLGGGTYGYTF
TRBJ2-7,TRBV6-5,CASRALAGGTYEQYF
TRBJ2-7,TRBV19,CASRTGQGYEQYF
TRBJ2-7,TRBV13,CASSFVNEADEQYF
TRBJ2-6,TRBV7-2,CASTNMGASGANVLTF
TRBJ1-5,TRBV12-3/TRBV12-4,CASSPVPQPQHF